These T cell receptor beta chains were read from a single sample in a study of patients and donors after allogeneic stem cell transplantation. MiXCR, run by TCRdb on the RT-PCR reads, gives a single entry per CDR3 protein. The sample yields some 90,000 distinct CDR3 sequences, roughly 52% seen once. The sequenced material came from blood, either unsorted or a sorted T cell fraction (not recorded which). The origin of the receptors is a human donor who was either an allogeneic HSCT recipient or a stem cell or donor lymphocyte infusion donor (not recorded which). It is not recorded whose cells these are; they may come from a transplant donor. Each CDR3 is given without its conserved first and last residue. Each record gives: V gene, J gene, CDR3 protein.

>TRBV7-9|TRBJ1-1
ASSLKDPRAF
>TRBV12-3/TRBV12-4|TRBJ2-7
ASSTTGTYEQY
>TRBV4-3|TRBJ1-1
ASSHQERSGTEAF
>TRBV12-3/TRBV12-4|TRBJ1-2
ASSRRTLQGSYGYT
>TRBV5-1|TRBJ2-1
ASSFRDRVNNEQF
>TRBV10-3|TRBJ2-1
AARGIGGSSYNEQF
>TRBV18|TRBJ2-7
ASSPPLQVHEQY
>TRBV10-3|TRBJ2-7
AISSGTGSSYEQY
>TRBV20-1|TRBJ2-7
SALIIQEDEQY
>TRBV5-5|TRBJ1-1
ASSADRDEAF
>TRBV20-1|TRBJ1-1
SAERGGTEAF
>TRBV5-1|TRBJ1-3
ASQTNSGNTIY
>TRBV12-3/TRBV12-4|TRBJ1-2
ASSLHLHQGS
>TRBV28|TRBJ1-3
ASSLVGASSSGNTIY
>TRBV12-3/TRBV12-4|TRBJ2-7
ASSAPGRQGNEQY
>TRBV6-5|TRBJ1-5
ASSYGDPGTGDNQPQH
>TRBV7-6|TRBJ1-6
ASSPRDRGLNSPLH
>TRBV6-2/TRBV6-3|TRBJ1-1
ASSDGTGGETEAF
>TRBV20-1|TRBJ2-2
SARRQPNTGELF
>TRBV19|TRBJ1-1
ASSIEGLRGNTEAF